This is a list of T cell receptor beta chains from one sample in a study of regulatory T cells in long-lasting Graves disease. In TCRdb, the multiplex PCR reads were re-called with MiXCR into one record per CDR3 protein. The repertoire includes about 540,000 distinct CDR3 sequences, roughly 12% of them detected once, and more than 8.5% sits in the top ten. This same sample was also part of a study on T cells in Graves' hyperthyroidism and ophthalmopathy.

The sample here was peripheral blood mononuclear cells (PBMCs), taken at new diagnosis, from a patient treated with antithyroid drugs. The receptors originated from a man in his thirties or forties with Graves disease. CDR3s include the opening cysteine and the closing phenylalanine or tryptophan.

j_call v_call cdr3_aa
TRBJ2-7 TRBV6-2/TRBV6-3 CASAGPLLEQYF
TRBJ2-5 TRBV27 CASTGGIQETQYF
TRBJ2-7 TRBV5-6 CASSSVKEELGSYEQYF
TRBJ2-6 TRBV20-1 CSATVSGANVLTF
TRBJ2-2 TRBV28 CASGTYTGELFF
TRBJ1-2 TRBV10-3 CATGRASGYTF
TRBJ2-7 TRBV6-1 CASTPSTPGAEQYF
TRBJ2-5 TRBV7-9 CASSVLGGRAETQYF
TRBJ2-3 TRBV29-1 CSGGCGTLITDTQYF
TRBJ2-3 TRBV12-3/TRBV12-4 CASSPGLAQSTDTQYF
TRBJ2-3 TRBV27 CASSPQAPSTDTQYF
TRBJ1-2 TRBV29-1 CSVQGQGTGYTF
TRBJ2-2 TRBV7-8 CASSLAGAHTGELFF
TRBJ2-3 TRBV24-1 CATSDYTDTQYF
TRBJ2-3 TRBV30 CAWDLTGSAQYF
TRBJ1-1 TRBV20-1 CSARSGTGVRRAFF
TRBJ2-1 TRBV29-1 CSIHRYNEQFF
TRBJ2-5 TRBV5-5 CASSLVAGLETQYF
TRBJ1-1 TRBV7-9 CASSSGQGAAEAFF
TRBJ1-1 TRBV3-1 CASSRPTGSTEAFF
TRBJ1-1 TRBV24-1 CATSDSRQTKAFF
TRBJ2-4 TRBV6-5 CASSYSGGESKNIQYF
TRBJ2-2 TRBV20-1 CSAPGPGELFF
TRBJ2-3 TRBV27 CASNLGQGGTDTQYF
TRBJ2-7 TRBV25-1 CATRTPSYEQYF
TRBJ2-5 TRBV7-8 CASSRRTGGETQYF
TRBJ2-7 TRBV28 CASSPPILAGVLREQYF
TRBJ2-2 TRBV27 CASKRARGTGELFF
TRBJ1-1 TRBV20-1 CSAQPGTTNTEAFF
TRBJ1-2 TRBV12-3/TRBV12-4 CASTFSGTGLGYTF
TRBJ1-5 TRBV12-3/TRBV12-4 CASSPSNPAQPQHF
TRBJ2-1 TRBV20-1 CSATWGLKDEQFF
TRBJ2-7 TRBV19 CASNRDRDAYEQYF
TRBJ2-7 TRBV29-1 CSVEEQSSYEQYF
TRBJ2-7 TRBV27 CASSFLGTEQYF